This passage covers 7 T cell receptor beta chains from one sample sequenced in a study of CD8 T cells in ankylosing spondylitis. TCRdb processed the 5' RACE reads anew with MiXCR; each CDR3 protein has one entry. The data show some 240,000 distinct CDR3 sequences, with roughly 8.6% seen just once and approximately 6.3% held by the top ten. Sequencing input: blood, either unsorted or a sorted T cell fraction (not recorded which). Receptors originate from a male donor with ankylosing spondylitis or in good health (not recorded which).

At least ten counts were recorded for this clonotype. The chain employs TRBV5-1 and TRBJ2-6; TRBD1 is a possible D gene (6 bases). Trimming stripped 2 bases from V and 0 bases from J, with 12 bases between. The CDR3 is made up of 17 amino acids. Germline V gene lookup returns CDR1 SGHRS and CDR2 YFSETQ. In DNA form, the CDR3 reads TGCGCCAGCAGCTTCCTTGCCAGGGGCTCTGGGGCCAACGTCCTGACTTTC. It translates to CASSFLARGSGANVLTF.

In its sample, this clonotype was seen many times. This chain's CDR3 is CASSFEGSYNEQFF. The CDR3, as DNA: TGTGCCAGCAGTTTCGAGGGCTCCTACAATGAGCAGTTCTTC. This chain connects TRBV12-3 or TRBV12-4 to TRBJ2-1; perhaps TRBD2 as D (5 bases). This CDR3 has 14 amino acids. Trimming left V 3 bases short and J 0 bases short, with 6 bases between.

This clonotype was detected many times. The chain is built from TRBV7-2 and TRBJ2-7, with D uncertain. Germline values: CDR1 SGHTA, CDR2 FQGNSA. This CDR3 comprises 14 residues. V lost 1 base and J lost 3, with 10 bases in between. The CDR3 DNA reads TGTGCCAGCAGCTTAGACGCGGCCTACTACGAGCAGTACTTC. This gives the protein CASSLDAAYYEQYF.

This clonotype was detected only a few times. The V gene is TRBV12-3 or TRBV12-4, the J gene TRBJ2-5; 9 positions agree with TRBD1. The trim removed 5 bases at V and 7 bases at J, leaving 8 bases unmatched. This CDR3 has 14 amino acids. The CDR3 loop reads CASSVMGQGGTQYF. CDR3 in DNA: TGTGCCAGCAGTGTCATGGGACAGGGAGGGACCCAGTACTTC.

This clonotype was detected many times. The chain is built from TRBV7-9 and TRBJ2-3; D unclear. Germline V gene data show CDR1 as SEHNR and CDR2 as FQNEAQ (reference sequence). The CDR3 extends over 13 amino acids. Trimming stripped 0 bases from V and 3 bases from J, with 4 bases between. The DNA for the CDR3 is TGTGCCAGCAGCTTAGCCCAGACAGATACGCAGTATTTT. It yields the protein CASSLAQTDTQYF.

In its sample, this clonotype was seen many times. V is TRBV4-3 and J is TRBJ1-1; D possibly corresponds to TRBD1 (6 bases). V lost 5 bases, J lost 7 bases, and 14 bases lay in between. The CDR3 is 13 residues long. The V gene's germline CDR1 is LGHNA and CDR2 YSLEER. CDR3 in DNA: TGCGCCAGCAGCGTTGGGGGCGCGGGTGAAGCTTTCTTT. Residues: CASSVGGAGEAFF.

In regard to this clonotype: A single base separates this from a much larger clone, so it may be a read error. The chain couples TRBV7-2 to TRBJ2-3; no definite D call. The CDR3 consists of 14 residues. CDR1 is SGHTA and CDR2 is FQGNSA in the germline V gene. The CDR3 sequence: CVSSRNFGTDTQYF. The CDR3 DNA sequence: TGTGTCAGCAGCCGAAACTTCGGCACAGATACGCAGTATTTT.